This entry lists 30 T cell receptor beta chains sequenced from one sample in a study of T cell responses to AZD1222 COVID-19 vaccine. Only in-frame clones appear in the TCRdb table, and some are missing; sequencing was by immunoSEQ multiplex PCR. The table lists about 160,000 clones, roughly 90% of them singletons, with approximately 3.4% in the top ten. The specimen comprised peripheral blood, sampled 28 days after the second AZD1222 dose. Receptor source: an adult who received the AZD1222 COVID-19 vaccine.

V is TRBV2 and J is TRBJ2-1; 8 bases align to TRBD2. The germline gives CDR1 SNHLY, CDR2 FYNNEI. The CDR3 consists of 14 residues. J gave up 9 bases and V 1 base, and 5 bases lay outside the gene matches. The CDR3 here is CASSEEREIGEQFF. The CDR3 region has the DNA TGTGCCAGCAGTGAAGAGCGGGAGATTGGTGAGCAGTTCTTC.

The chain employs TRBV5-1 and TRBJ2-1; 12 bases align to TRBD2. Germline V gene lookup returns CDR1 SGHRS and CDR2 YFSETQ. The CDR3 consists of 15 residues. The ends lost 0 bases at V and 7 bases at J; junction bases unmatched: 2. The CDR3 DNA reads as TGCGCCAGCAGCTTGGGGACTAGCGGGATAAATGAGCAGTTCTTC. It yields the protein CASSLGTSGINEQFF.

The J gene is TRBJ2-1, the V gene TRBV30, with 8 bases lining up with TRBD2. From germline, CDR1 is GTSNPN and CDR2 SVGIG (reference sequence). The CDR3 sequence is 15 residues long. Trimming at V came to 1 base and at J to 13 bases, leaving 15 bases not matched to a gene. The CDR3 sequence is CAWSDGLASGPRQFF. Here the CDR3 DNA reads TGTGCCTGGAGTGATGGACTAGCTTCAGGCCCACGTCAGTTCTTC.

V gene TRBV10-3 combines with J gene TRBJ1-3; no clear D. This CDR3 region has 14 residues. Germline V gene data show CDR1 as ENHRY and CDR2 as SYGVKD. V was shortened by 6 bases and J by 0 bases, with 9 bases between the two germline ends. CDR3: CAIRVTGSGNTIYF. The CDR3 DNA sequence: TGTGCCATCAGGGTCACCGGCTCTGGAAACACCATATATTTT.

V gene TRBV20-1 combines with J gene TRBJ2-7; TRBD2 aligns across 9 bases. The CDR3 consists of 15 residues. With 3 bases clipped from V and 3 bases from J, the junction kept 9 bases outside the gene matches. Germline CDR1 is DFQATT and CDR2 is SNEGSKA (reference sequence). In nucleotides, the CDR3 is TGCAGTGCTAGTTTAGCGGGAGAGAGGAACTACGAGCAGTACTTC. Its protein product is CSASLAGERNYEQYF.

The CDR3: CASSWWIDTGELFF. As DNA, the CDR3 is TGTGCCAGCAGTTGGTGGATTGACACCGGGGAGCTGTTTTTT. The chain joins TRBV27 to TRBJ2-2; D not resolved. From germline, CDR1 is MNHEY and CDR2 SMNVEV (reference sequence). There are 14 residues in the CDR3. Trimming took off 4 bases at V and 3 bases at J, with 9 bases between the two ends.

J is TRBJ2-7 and V is TRBV9; 9 bases line up with TRBD2. CDR1 is SGDLS and CDR2 is YYNGEE in the germline V gene. V was pared by 3 bases and J by 3 bases, with 7 bases of the junction left unmatched. CDR3 length: 15 residues. The CDR3: CASSGGSGSIYEQYF. The CDR3 nucleotides are TGTGCCAGCAGCGGAGGTAGCGGGAGTATCTACGAGCAGTACTTC. Filled out from reference TRBV9 and TRBJ2-7, the complete variable domain reads DSGVTQTPKHLITATGQRVTLRCSPRSGDLSVYWYQQSLDQGLQFLIQYYNGEERAKGNILERFSAQQFPDLHSELNLSSLELGDSALYFCASSGGSGSIYEQYFGPGTRLTVT.

The gene calls are TRBV27 and TRBJ2-7; 7 positions agree with TRBD2. This CDR3 contains 15 residues. The germline V gene encodes CDR1 MNHEY and CDR2 SMNVEV (reference sequence). Germline trimming cut 3 bases from V and 3 bases from J; bases unmatched to any gene: 8. The DNA for the CDR3 is TGTGCCAGCAGTTTCCCCCTAGGGAGGGACTACGAGCAGTACTTC. Encoded protein: CASSFPLGRDYEQYF.

This clone appeared a few times. The chain employs TRBV5-5 and TRBJ1-3; 7 bases line up with TRBD1. Per germline, CDR1 SGHKS and CDR2 YYEKEE (reference sequence). CDR3 length: 17 amino acids. The J segment lost 0 bases and the V segment lost 2 bases, leaving 8 bases of the junction unmatched. DNA of the CDR3: TGTGCCAGCAGCTTCACCCCTCCAGGGGGCTCTGGAAACACCATATATTTT. This codes for CASSFTPPGGSGNTIYF.

The chain has TRBV28 and TRBJ2-7; TRBD1 matches at 9 bases. Looked up from germline, CDR1 is MDHEN and CDR2 is SYDVKM. Unmatched junction bases numbered 8, after V lost 6 bases and J lost 5 bases. This CDR3 contains 14 residues. CDR3 in amino acids: CASRSPGQGNEQYF. In DNA form, the CDR3 reads TGTGCCAGCAGGTCCCCGGGACAGGGAAACGAGCAGTACTTC.

This chain connects TRBV28 to TRBJ2-5, with TRBD2 matching over 7 bases. The CDR3 loop spans 14 amino acids. J gave up 3 bases and V 1 base, and 2 bases lay outside the gene matches. Per germline, CDR1 MDHEN and CDR2 SYDVKM. The DNA of the CDR3 is TGTGCCAGCAGTTTATTGGCGGGAGAAGAGACCCAGTACTTC. This codes for CASSLLAGEETQYF.

This clone was recorded a few times. The chain recombines TRBV18 with TRBJ2-7, with 9 positions matching TRBD1. J lost 5 bases, V lost 4 bases, and 6 bases had no gene match. This CDR3 has 14 residues. Germline lookup yields CDR1 KGHSH and CDR2 LQKENI. The CDR3 region is CASSRGQGPDEQYF. DNA of the CDR3: TGTGCCAGCTCACGGGGACAGGGTCCGGACGAGCAGTACTTC.

This clone was seen just once. The chain employs TRBV10-2 and TRBJ1-1; TRBD1 might be the D (5 bases). The CDR3 has 13 amino acids. V was shortened by 0 bases and J by 3 bases, with 5 bases between the two germline ends. CDR1 WSHSY and CDR2 SAAADI come from the germline V gene. CDR3 nucleotide sequence: TGCGCCAGCAGTGAGTCGGGGGACACTGAAGCTTTCTTT. Translated: CASSESGDTEAFF.

V and J are TRBV10-2 and TRBJ2-1, with 10 bases that match TRBD2. Germline V gives CDR1 WSHSY, CDR2 SAAADI. V was pared by 2 bases and J by 7 bases, with 2 bases of the junction left unmatched. This CDR3 region has 14 residues. The CDR3 nucleotides are TGCGCCAGCAGTGAGCTAGCGGGAGAGAATGAGCAGTTCTTC. The encoded protein is CASSELAGENEQFF.

Comments on this clone: Germline and junction disagree at one end, which may indicate a read error. This chain uses TRBV5-4 with TRBJ2-7; no reliable D call. CDR1 and CDR2 from the germline V gene are SGHNT and YYREEE (reference sequence). The CDR3 consists of 13 residues. The CDR3 bases are TGTGCCAGCACCTCTCTCGTCTCCAACGAGCAGTACTTC. Translated: CASTSLVSNEQYF. Complete variable domain (other parts from reference TRBV5-4 and TRBJ2-7): ETGVTQSPTHLIKTRGQQVTLRCSSQSGHNTVSWYQQALGQGPQFIFQYYREEENGRGNFPPRFSGLQFPNYSSELNVNALELDDSALYLCASTSLVSNEQYFGPGTRLTVT.

V and J are TRBV28 and TRBJ2-5, with 9 bases matching TRBD2. The CDR3 extends over 16 amino acids. Per the germline V gene, CDR1 is MDHEN and CDR2 is SYDVKM. The V and J ends lost 2 bases and 2 bases, in that order; junction bases with no gene match: 6. The CDR3 DNA reads as TGTGCCAGCAGTTTAATGACTAGCGGAGTTCAAGAGACCCAGTACTTC. Protein sequence: CASSLMTSGVQETQYF.

The genes are TRBV4-1 and TRBJ1-5; D is possibly TRBD1 (6 bases). The CDR3 consists of 15 residues. The V gene lost 0 bases and the J gene lost 2 bases, with 8 bases spanning the gap. Per germline, CDR1 MGHRA and CDR2 YSYEKL. Written as DNA, the CDR3 is TGCGCCAGCAGCCAAGATGGACAGCGCAATCAGCCCCAGCATTTT. Protein sequence: CASSQDGQRNQPQHF.

This chain connects TRBV18 to TRBJ1-1; TRBD1 matches 9 bases. Trimming took 6 bases from V and 4 from J; bases not matched to a gene: 18. The CDR3 extends over 18 amino acids. Looked up from germline, CDR1 is KGHSH and CDR2 is LQKENI. CDR3 region: CASSREQGAPIPATEAFF. CDR3 bases: TGTGCCAGCTCTCGCGAACAGGGGGCGCCTATTCCGGCCACTGAAGCTTTCTTT.

V and J are TRBV5-5 and TRBJ1-2, with no clear D. The CDR3 sequence is 13 residues long. V was cut by 2 bases and J by 1 base, with 6 bases left in between. The germline V gene has CDR1 SGHKS and CDR2 YYEKEE (reference sequence). The CDR3 loop reads CASSFTDNYGYTF. CDR3 nucleotides: TGTGCCAGCAGCTTCACAGATAACTATGGCTACACCTTC.

CDR3 region: CASSFSVANTGELFF. The CDR3 DNA reads as TGCGCCAGCAGCTTTAGCGTCGCGAACACCGGGGAGCTGTTTTTT. This chain links TRBV5-1 with TRBJ2-2; a weak D match, TRBD2 (5 bases). This CDR3 region has 15 residues. V lost 2 bases, J lost 0 bases, and 8 bases lay in between. The germline V gene has CDR1 SGHRS and CDR2 YFSETQ.

This clone was counted a single time. At one of its ends the junction is not consistent with the germline gene, which may arise from a read error. The chain recombines TRBV7-7 with TRBJ2-2; D unclear. Germline CDR1 SSHAT, CDR2 FNYEAQ (reference sequence). This CDR3 has 14 residues. The CDR3 loop reads CASSVGENTGELFF. The CDR3 region has the DNA TGTGCTAGCAGCGTAGGAGAAAACACCGGGGAGCTGTTTTTT.

The chain carries TRBV5-6 and TRBJ1-2; D call uncertain. V was trimmed by 4 bases and J by 4 bases, leaving 11 bases between them. The germline gives CDR1 SGHDT, CDR2 YYEEEE. The CDR3 covers 13 residues. In DNA form, the CDR3 reads TGTGCCAGCAGCATTCCGGCGAGCTATGGCTACACCTTC. Its translation is CASSIPASYGYTF. The full variable domain, rest sourced from reference TRBV5-6 and TRBJ1-2, is DAGVTQSPTHLIKTRGQQVTLRCSPKSGHDTVSWYQQALGQGPQFIFQYYEEEERQRGNFPDRFSGHQFPNYSSELNVNALLLGDSALYLCASSIPASYGYTFGSGTRLTVV.

The rearrangement links TRBV7-2 to TRBJ2-1; D possibly corresponds to TRBD1 (6 bases). CDR1 is SGHTA and CDR2 is FQGNSA in the germline V gene. The CDR3 loop spans 14 amino acids. V lost 3 bases and J lost 1, with 7 bases in between. Here the CDR3 DNA reads TGTGCCAGCAGCTTTCAGGGGTCCTACAATGAGCAGTTCTTC. This codes for CASSFQGSYNEQFF.

This clone is a singleton in its sample. The chain employs TRBV27 and TRBJ1-1; TRBD1 agrees at 8 bases. The junction had 10 bases not matched to a gene; V was cut back by 4 bases and J by 3 bases. Germline lookup yields CDR1 MNHEY and CDR2 SMNVEV (reference sequence). This CDR3 is 16 amino acids long. CDR3 residues: CASSSWTGIGDTEAFF. The CDR3 nucleotides are TGTGCCAGCAGTTCATGGACAGGGATAGGGGACACTGAAGCTTTCTTT.

The chain links TRBV12-5 to TRBJ2-1; perhaps TRBD1 as D (6 bases). Per germline, CDR1 LGHNT and CDR2 FRNRAP. The V end was cut by 0 bases, the J end by 6 bases, with 18 bases between. CDR3 length: 17 amino acids. CDR3 DNA: TGTGCTAGTGGTTTGGTAGAGGGGGTAAAGGGTCGCAATGAGCAGTTCTTC. Protein sequence: CASGLVEGVKGRNEQFF.

This chain uses TRBV27 with TRBJ2-2; a possible D gene is TRBD2 (6 bases). This CDR3 has 16 residues. Germline V gene sequence: CDR1 MNHEY, CDR2 SMNVEV (reference sequence). Trimming cost V 5 bases and J 2 bases, with 15 bases left between them. The CDR3 nucleotides are TGTGCCAGCAGTCCGCGGAGGGCTGATAACACCGGGGAGCTGTTTTTT. This gives the protein CASSPRRADNTGELFF.

The chain carries TRBV12-3 or TRBV12-4 and TRBJ1-6; D possibly corresponds to TRBD1 (5 bases). The V gene lost 6 bases and the J gene lost 8 bases, with 11 bases spanning the gap. The length of the CDR3 is 13 residues. CDR3 sequence: CASSRESHSPLHF. DNA of the CDR3: TGTGCCAGCAGCAGGGAGTCCCATTCACCCCTCCACTTT.

The chain employs TRBV30 and TRBJ1-1; D ambiguous. V was clipped by 7 bases and J by 2 bases, with 11 bases between them. This CDR3 spans 12 amino acids. The germline V gene encodes CDR1 GTSNPN and CDR2 SVGIG (reference sequence). CDR3 in amino acids: CASRTGNTEAFF. In DNA form, the CDR3 reads TGTGCCTCAAGGACGGGAAACACTGAAGCTTTCTTT.

This chain joins TRBV27 and TRBJ2-2; weak D call: TRBD2 (6 bases). This CDR3 is 15 amino acids long. Per germline, CDR1 MNHEY and CDR2 SMNVEV (reference sequence). The V and J ends lost 5 bases and 4 bases respectively, with 14 bases between them. The CDR3 here is CASSTGLLTTGELFF. The CDR3 nucleotides read TGTGCCAGCAGTACCGGACTACTCACCACCGGGGAGCTGTTTTTT.

The V call is TRBV9, the J call TRBJ2-5; the D is unclear. Germline-derived CDR1 and CDR2 are SGDLS and YYNGEE. This CDR3 has 15 residues. V lost 0 bases, J lost 3 bases, and 12 bases lay in between. The CDR3 DNA is TGTGCCAGCAGCGTAGGTTCGATAATTAAAGAGACCCAGTACTTC. This sequence encodes CASSVGSIIKETQYF.